These T cell receptor beta chains were read from a single sample in a study of molecular identifiers for immune sequencing clone quantification. MiXCR, applied by TCRdb to the PCR reads, yields one record per CDR3 protein. This table holds about 640,000 distinct CDR3 sequences, roughly 21% found once. Sequencing was carried out using naive CD8+ T cells from blood, with Jurkat cell RNA spiked in. All receptors come from a human donor in good health. Some libraries in this study had Jurkat cell RNA spiked in. The conserved cysteine and the conserved F or W are not part of the CDR3 here.

v_gene	CDR3aa
TRBV12-3/TRBV12-4	ATRDMGSNEQF
TRBV4-3	ASSQDWQYTEAF
TRBV4-1	ASSQLVGTSYYEQY
TRBV29-1	SVYGEMNTEAF
TRBV7-2	ASSSDRETNEKLV
TRBV2	ASSEAWGADERLF
TRBV6-5	ASSSLSSYNSPLH
TRBV12-3/TRBV12-4	ASSLMRSTDTQY
TRBV3-1	ASSQGDLSLTGRANVLT
TRBV12-3/TRBV12-4	ASTEMDTQY
TRBV7-9	ASSFGVSEAF
TRBV10-3	AIGTGGYEQY
TRBV5-6	ASSLSEQGYQETQY
TRBV15	ATSRGGFNQPQH
TRBV7-9	ASSLAPLGGATGELF